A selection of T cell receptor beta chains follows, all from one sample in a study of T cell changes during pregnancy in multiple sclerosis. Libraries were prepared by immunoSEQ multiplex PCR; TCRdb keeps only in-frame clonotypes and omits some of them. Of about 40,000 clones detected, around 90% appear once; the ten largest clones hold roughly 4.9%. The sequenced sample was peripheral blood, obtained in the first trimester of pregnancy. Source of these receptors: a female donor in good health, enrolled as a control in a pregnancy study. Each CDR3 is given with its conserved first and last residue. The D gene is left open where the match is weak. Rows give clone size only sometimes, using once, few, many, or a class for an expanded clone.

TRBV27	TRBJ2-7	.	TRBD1	CATSDRGGEQYF	TGTGCCACCTCGGACAGGGGAGGAGAGCAGTACTTC
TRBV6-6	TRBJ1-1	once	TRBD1	CASSLRYRGQNTEAFF	TGTGCCAGCAGCTTACGGTACAGGGGGCAAAACACTGAAGCTTTCTTT
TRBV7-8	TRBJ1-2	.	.	CASSLKGSQGSF	TGTGCCAGCAGCTTAAAGGGGTCTCAGGGATCCTTC
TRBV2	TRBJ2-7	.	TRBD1	CASSEEGRDRDEQYF	TGTGCCAGCAGTGAAGAGGGCCGGGACAGGGACGAGCAGTACTTC
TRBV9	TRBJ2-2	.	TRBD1	CASSVSRTGGFTGELFF	TGTGCCAGCAGCGTATCCCGGACAGGGGGCTTCACCGGGGAGCTGTTTTTT
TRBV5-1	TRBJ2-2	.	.	CASSLPGLNTGELFF	TGCGCCAGCAGCTTACCGGGACTTAACACCGGGGAGCTGTTTTTT
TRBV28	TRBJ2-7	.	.	CASSLSISLAPRYEQYF	TGTGCCAGCAGTTTATCTATATCCCTGGCCCCGCGGTACGAGCAGTACTTC
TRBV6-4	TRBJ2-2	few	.	CASSDSSPGHDNTGELFF	TGTGCCAGCAGTGACTCGTCACCGGGTCACGATAACACCGGGGAGCTGTTTTTT
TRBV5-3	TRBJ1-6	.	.	CARSLATDRRFNNSPLHF	TGTGCCAGAAGCTTGGCCACTGACAGAAGGTTTAATAATTCACCCCTCCACTTT
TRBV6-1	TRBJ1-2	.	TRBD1	CASSGLTGGEADTF	TGTGCCAGCAGTGGACTTACAGGGGGCGAAGCTGACACCTTC
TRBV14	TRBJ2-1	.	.	CASSLPQRKKEKGIIYNEQFF	TGTGCCAGCAGCCTCCCCCAAAGAAAGAAGGAAAAGGGGATTATCTACAATGAGCAGTTCTTC
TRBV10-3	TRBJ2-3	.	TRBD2	CAISESLPSGGDTQYF	TGTGCCATCAGTGAGTCATTGCCTAGCGGGGGAGATACGCAGTATTTT
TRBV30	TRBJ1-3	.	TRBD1	CAWSVGQGASGNTIYF	TGTGCCTGGAGTGTCGGACAGGGGGCCTCTGGAAACACCATATATTTT
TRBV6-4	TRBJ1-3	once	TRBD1	CASSDSSRRGLTGNTIYF	TGTGCCAGCAGTGACTCGAGTCGGAGGGGGCTGACTGGAAACACCATATATTTT
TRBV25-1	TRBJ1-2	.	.	CASSSSSPGYTF	.
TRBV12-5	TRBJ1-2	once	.	CASAQTVQDGYTF	TGTGCTAGTGCCCAAACCGTACAGGATGGCTACACCTTC
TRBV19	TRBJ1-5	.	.	CASSIAEDQPQHF	TGTGCCAGTAGTATTGCCGAGGATCAGCCCCAGCATTTT
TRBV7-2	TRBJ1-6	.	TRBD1	CASSPTGGDSPLHF	TGTGCCAGCAGCCCGACAGGGGGTGATTCACCCCTCCACTTT
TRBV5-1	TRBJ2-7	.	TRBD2	CASSPGAGAISYEQYF	TGCGCCAGCAGCCCAGGAGCGGGGGCCATCTCCTACGAGCAGTACTTC
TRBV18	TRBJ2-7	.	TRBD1	CASSPRIGTAQGATYEQYF	TGTGCCAGCTCACCACGAATAGGTACGGCCCAGGGGGCCACCTACGAGCAGTACTTC
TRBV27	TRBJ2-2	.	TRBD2	CASSGGGRNGELFF	TGTGCCAGCTCGGGGGGGGGTCGGAACGGGGAGCTGTTTTTT
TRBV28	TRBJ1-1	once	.	CASSFPGPGRRTEAFF	TGTGCCAGCAGTTTCCCGGGGCCAGGGAGGAGGACTGAAGCTTTCTTT
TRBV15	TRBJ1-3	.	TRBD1	CATSRGAVFTDREGNTIYF	TGTGCCACCAGCAGAGGGGCGGTTTTCACAGACAGGGAGGGAAACACCATATATTTT
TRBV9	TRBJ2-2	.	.	CASSVPPAGRTGELFF	TGTGCCAGCAGCGTACCTCCCGCGGGGAGGACCGGGGAGCTGTTTTTT
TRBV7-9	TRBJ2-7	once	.	CASSLVQSYEQYF	TGTGCCAGCAGCTTAGTACAGAGCTACGAGCAGTACTTC
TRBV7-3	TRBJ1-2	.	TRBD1	CASSPDRGWNYGYTF	TGTGCCAGCAGCCCGGACAGGGGATGGAACTATGGCTACACCTTC
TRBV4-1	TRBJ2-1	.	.	CASSREEGGDEQFF	TGCGCCAGCAGCCGAGAGGAGGGTGGGGATGAGCAGTTCTTC
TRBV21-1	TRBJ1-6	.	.	CASSKGDTGNSPLHF	TGTGCCAGCAGCAAAGGAGATACAGGTAATTCACCCCTCCACTTT
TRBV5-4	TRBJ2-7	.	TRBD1	CASSPTGQGPYEQYF	TGTGCCAGCAGCCCGACGGGACAGGGGCCCTACGAGCAGTACTTC
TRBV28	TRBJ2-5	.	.	CASSFEGEPLETQYF	TGTGCCAGCAGTTTTGAGGGAGAGCCCCTCGAGACCCAGTACTTC
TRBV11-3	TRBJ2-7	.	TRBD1	CASSLGPPQGEYEQYF	TGTGCCAGCAGCTTAGGCCCTCCACAGGGGGAGTACGAGCAGTACTTC
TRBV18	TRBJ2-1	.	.	CASSPQEEQFF	TGTGCCAGCTCACCACAGGAGGAGCAGTTCTTC
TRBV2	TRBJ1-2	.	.	CAWGGGYTF	TGTGCCTGGGGAGGGGGCTACACCTTC
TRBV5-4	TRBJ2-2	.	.	CASSDQGGTGELFF	TGTGCCAGCAGCGACCAGGGAGGTACCGGGGAGCTGTTTTTT